This passage covers 8 T cell receptor beta chains from one sample sequenced in a study of T cells in Graves' hyperthyroidism and ophthalmopathy. TCR beta CDR3 regions were amplified from RNA. HTBI primers were used for first-round RT-PCR of the TCR CDR3. TCRdb processed the multiplex PCR reads anew with MiXCR; each CDR3 protein has one entry. The sample has roughly 400,000 distinct CDR3 sequences; around 25% are singletons. The sample comprised blood. The source of these receptors is a man aged 50 or older with Graves' hyperthyroidism.

This clonotype was picked up many times. This chain links TRBV12-3 or TRBV12-4 with TRBJ1-1; TRBD1 is a possible D gene (5 bases). The V gene lost 2 bases and the J gene lost 4 bases, with 8 bases spanning the gap. This CDR3 comprises 13 residues. The CDR3 is CASSLSGSTEAFF. The CDR3 DNA follows: TGTGCCAGCAGTTTATCAGGGTCCACTGAAGCTTTCTTT.

This clonotype has more than one count but fewer than ten. The chain couples TRBV6-1 to TRBJ2-1; perhaps TRBD1 as D (5 bases). V was trimmed by 6 bases and J by 3 bases, leaving 12 bases between them. CDR1 and CDR2 from the germline V gene are MNHNS and SASEGT. The CDR3 sequence is 14 residues long. The CDR3 nucleotides read TGTGCCAGCAGAAGACAGACAAGCTACAATGAGCAGTTCTTC. This translates into CASRRQTSYNEQFF.

The V gene is TRBV18, the J gene TRBJ2-7, with TRBD2 matching over 10 bases. Germline lookup yields CDR1 KGHSH and CDR2 LQKENI. The CDR3 spans 16 residues. The J segment lost 5 bases and the V segment lost 0 bases, leaving 7 bases of the junction unmatched. The CDR3 reads CASSPPLSGRVDEQYF. The CDR3 DNA reads TGTGCCAGCTCACCACCGTTAAGCGGGAGGGTGGACGAGCAGTACTTC.

This clonotype was found a few times. This chain links TRBV12-3 or TRBV12-4 with TRBJ1-5; the D is unclear. Trimming removed 6 bases at V and 5 bases at J, with 11 bases between. The CDR3 runs to 13 residues. CDR3: CASSLQDYQPQHF. The CDR3 DNA sequence: TGTGCCAGCAGCCTGCAGGATTATCAGCCCCAGCATTTT.

This chain connects TRBV2 to TRBJ2-2, with TRBD1 identical over 7 bases. Germline V gene sequence: CDR1 SNHLY, CDR2 FYNNEI. This CDR3 spans 17 amino acids. V shed 4 bases, J shed 2 bases, and the junction held 10 bases outside the gene matches. CDR3 DNA: TGTGCCAGCAGTGGTGGACAGGCGACGGGCAACACCGGGGAGCTGTTTTTT. Protein product: CASSGGQATGNTGELFF.

J is TRBJ2-5 and V is TRBV7-3; D is unresolved. CDR1 and CDR2 (germline): SGHTA, FQGTGA. V lost 2 bases to trimming and J lost 5 bases, with 12 bases between them. This CDR3 spans 14 amino acids. The DNA for the CDR3 is TGTGCCAGCAGCTTAGGCGTGATGGGGGAGACCCAGTACTTC. Residues: CASSLGVMGETQYF.

The chain uses TRBV10-3 and TRBJ2-4; TRBD2 might be the D (5 bases). CDR3 length equals 16 residues. V lost 4 bases and J lost 1, with 14 bases in between. CDR1 is ENHRY and CDR2 is SYGVKD in the germline V gene. The CDR3 protein is CAISAEGSAAKNIQYF. CDR3 DNA: TGTGCCATCAGTGCTGAAGGGAGTGCGGCCAAAAACATTCAGTACTTC.

This clonotype appeared many times. The J gene is TRBJ2-7, the V gene TRBV2; unclear D gene. The V gene's germline CDR1 is SNHLY and CDR2 FYNNEI. CDR3 length: 13 residues. Trimming shortened V by 6 bases and J by 0 bases, and 9 bases separated the two germline ends. The CDR3 nucleotides read TGTGCCAGCAGCATTGAGGTCTCCTACGAGCAGTACTTC. Translated, it gives CASSIEVSYEQYF.